These 30 T cell receptor beta chains were all obtained from the same sample, sequenced in a study of identifying expanded T cells in peripheral blood. Some clones are missing from TCRdb's copy, which holds only in-frame ones; the method was immunoSEQ multiplex PCR. This sample yields about 94,000 clones, of which 70% to 90% are seen a single time; 4.5% to 7% belongs to the top ten. The material sequenced was blood. The origin of the receptors is a person aged 18 to 75 in good health.

The rearrangement uses TRBV7-9 and TRBJ2-7, with 11 bases matching TRBD1. Per germline, CDR1 SEHNR and CDR2 FQNEAQ (reference sequence). J was trimmed by 6 bases and V by 5 bases; bases with no gene match: 6. The CDR3 is made up of 14 amino acids. In DNA, the CDR3 is TGTGCCAGCAGCCCAGGGGACAGGGGGTTCGAGCAGTACTTC. Protein product: CASSPGDRGFEQYF.

The rearrangement links TRBV5-1 to TRBJ2-3; 8 nucleotides align to TRBD2. V was clipped by 2 bases and J by 4 bases; unmatched bases: 6. Germline CDR1 SGHRS, CDR2 YFSETQ. The CDR3 has 15 residues. The CDR3 spells CASSLTGGPSDTQYF. The DNA for the CDR3 is TGCGCCAGCAGCTTAACGGGAGGGCCCTCAGATACGCAGTATTTT.

This chain uses TRBV5-1 with TRBJ2-5; TRBD1 is a possible D gene (6 bases). Germline V gene sequence: CDR1 SGHRS, CDR2 YFSETQ. The CDR3 totals 15 residues. V lost 1 base and J lost 1, with 11 bases in between. The DNA of the CDR3 is TGCGCCAGCAGCTTGTCAGGGGTTTTCCAAGAGACCCAGTACTTC. Translated: CASSLSGVFQETQYF.

This clone has a single count. The V and J genes are TRBV20-1 and TRBJ2-1; D is uncertain. Trimming took off 5 bases at V and 4 bases at J, with 3 bases between the two ends. The CDR3 is 10 amino acids. CDR1 and CDR2 (germline): DFQATT, SNEGSKA (reference sequence). In nucleotides, the CDR3 is TGCAGTGCTGGTTACAATGAGCAGTTCTTC. Protein product: CSAGYNEQFF.

CDR3 in DNA: TGTGCCAGCAGCTTAGTAGGGGCTAGCGGGAGGCCCACCCAGTGGGAGCAGTTCTTC. Its translation is CASSLVGASGRPTQWEQFF. V and J are TRBV11-2 and TRBJ2-1, with TRBD2 matching over 11 bases. The V and J ends lost 1 base and 10 bases, in that order; junction bases with no gene match: 18. This CDR3 is 19 amino acids long. Germline V gene data show CDR1 as SGHAT and CDR2 as FQNNGV.

This chain links TRBV4-1 with TRBJ1-1; D not resolved. Germline V CDR1 and CDR2: MGHRA, YSYEKL. The CDR3 is 15 residues long. The germline V and J ends were trimmed by 6 bases and 0 bases, with 14 bases remaining between them. CDR3 sequence (DNA): TGCGCCAGCAGTACACGACTACAGATGAACACTGAAGCTTTCTTT. Translation gives CASSTRLQMNTEAFF.

V is TRBV15 and J is TRBJ1-6; 11 positions match TRBD1. The CDR3 spans 17 residues. Germline CDR1 is LNHNV and CDR2 is YYDKDF (reference sequence). V shed 0 bases and J 14 bases; nucleotides not matched to a gene: 12. CDR3 nucleotides: TGTGCCACCAGCAGAGATTTAGTCGGGACAGGGGGTCACACCCTCCACTTT. Translation gives CATSRDLVGTGGHTLHF.

V is TRBV27 and J is TRBJ1-2; D might be TRBD1 (6 bases). Trimming left V 4 bases short and J 4 bases short, with 19 bases between. The germline gives CDR1 MNHEY, CDR2 SMNVEV (reference sequence). This CDR3 is built from 16 residues. CDR3 in DNA: TGTGCCAGCAGTTCCCTCCAAGGGGGGGGACCCTATGGCTACACCTTC. Translation: CASSSLQGGGPYGYTF.

V usage is TRBV7-2 and J usage is TRBJ2-1; 11 bases line up with TRBD2. V was clipped by 5 bases and J by 3 bases; unmatched bases: 6. This CDR3 comprises 16 residues. The germline V gene has CDR1 SGHTA and CDR2 FQGNSA. CDR3 sequence: CASSASGRPDYNEQFF. In DNA, the CDR3 is TGTGCCAGCAGCGCTAGCGGGAGGCCCGACTACAATGAGCAGTTCTTC. Using reference TRBV7-2 and TRBJ2-1 for the parts outside the CDR3, the full variable domain is GAGVSQSPSNKVTEKGKDVELRCDPISGHTALYWYRQSLGQGLEFLIYFQGNSAPDKSGLPSDRFSAERTGGSVSTLTIQRTQQEDSAVYLCASSASGRPDYNEQFFGPGTRLTVL.

The chain recombines TRBV27 with TRBJ2-3; the match to TRBD2 covers 7 bases. The J segment lost 0 bases and the V segment lost 5 bases, leaving 11 bases of the junction unmatched. Germline V gives CDR1 MNHEY, CDR2 SMNVEV (reference sequence). This CDR3 comprises 17 residues. This CDR3 is CASSPRASGPSTDTQYF. CDR3 coding DNA: TGTGCCAGCAGTCCGAGGGCTAGCGGACCTAGCACAGATACGCAGTATTTT.

This clone was picked up one time. This chain uses TRBV9 with TRBJ1-1; D possibly corresponds to TRBD1 (6 bases). Germline CDR1 is SGDLS and CDR2 is YYNGEE. V was clipped by 0 bases and J by 6 bases, with 15 bases between them. This CDR3 contains 15 residues. CDR3 DNA sequence: TGTGCCAGCAGCGTAGCTTCCGGGACATCCCCTGAAGCTTTCTTT. Its protein product is CASSVASGTSPEAFF.

V usage is TRBV7-8 and J usage is TRBJ1-6; D is unresolved. Trimming left V 1 base short and J 7 bases short, with 17 bases between. CDR1 is SGHVS and CDR2 is FQNEAQ in the germline V gene. The CDR3 runs to 17 residues. The CDR3 nucleotides read TGTGCCAGCAGCTTAGAGACGGGTGAGGGCCAAAATTCACCCCTCCACTTT. Its translation: CASSLETGEGQNSPLHF.

In its sample, this clone was seen once. At one of its ends the junction is not consistent with the germline gene, which may arise from a read error. This chain uses TRBV2 with TRBJ2-3; D is possibly TRBD2 (5 bases). CDR3 length: 11 amino acids. Germline CDR1 reads SNHLY; CDR2 reads FYNNEI. CDR3 sequence reads: CASSHGDTRYF. CDR3 coding DNA: TGTGCCAGCAGTCACGGGGATACGCGGTATTTT.

The V call is TRBV5-1, the J call TRBJ2-5; perhaps D is TRBD1 or TRBD2 (5 bases each). There are 15 residues in the CDR3. The germline CDR1 and CDR2 sequences are SGHRS and YFSETQ. V was clipped by 2 bases and J by 9 bases, with 20 bases between them. In DNA form, the CDR3 reads TGCGCCAGCAGCTTTGGGCAGGGAGATTTCAGGGCCCAGTACTTC. This codes for CASSFGQGDFRAQYF.

This chain connects TRBV2 to TRBJ1-5; D perhaps matches TRBD1 (6 bases). CDR1 and CDR2 (germline): SNHLY, FYNNEI. There are 15 residues in the CDR3. V shed 4 bases and J shed 7 bases, with 17 bases lying between them. CDR3 DNA: TGTGCCAGCAGTGGGGAGGGGGGATATGCCCAGCCCCAGCATTTT. Its translation: CASSGEGGYAQPQHF.

The rearrangement uses TRBV19 and TRBJ1-2; TRBD1 aligns across 12 bases. The J segment lost 7 bases and the V segment lost 5 bases, leaving 8 bases of the junction unmatched. This CDR3 comprises 15 residues. Germline-derived CDR1 and CDR2 are LNHDA and SQIVND (reference sequence). In nucleotides, the CDR3 is TGTGCCAGTAGTCCATGGGGACAGGGGGCGCCTGGCTACACCTTC. Residues: CASSPWGQGAPGYTF.

This chain links TRBV25-1 with TRBJ2-3; D gene uncertain. Between the trimmed V and J ends, which lost 2 bases and 2 bases, there was a span of 2 bases. The CDR3 has 12 residues. Per germline, CDR1 MGHDK and CDR2 SYGVNS. The CDR3 protein is CASSELTDTQYF. The DNA of the CDR3 is TGTGCCAGCAGTGAACTCACAGATACGCAGTATTTT.

J is TRBJ2-6 and V is TRBV19; D possibly corresponds to TRBD1 (6 bases). The CDR3 extends over 17 amino acids. The V and J ends lost 5 bases and 0 bases respectively, with 14 bases between them. The germline V gene encodes CDR1 LNHDA and CDR2 SQIVND (reference sequence). The CDR3 reads CASSRGGLSSGANVLTF. The CDR3 nucleotides are TGTGCCAGTAGTCGAGGGGGTTTAAGCTCTGGGGCCAACGTCCTGACTTTC.

This rearrangement joins TRBV7-4 to TRBJ1-1; D not resolved. Per germline, CDR1 SGHVT and CDR2 SQSDAQ. The CDR3 runs 15 residues. V was pared by 3 bases and J by 6 bases, with 17 bases between. The CDR3 DNA follows: TGTGCCAGCAGCTTTTCCCTCTCGGGCGGCGCTGAAGCTTTCTTT. It is translated as CASSFSLSGGAEAFF.

The chain joins TRBV29-1 to TRBJ1-1; tentatively, D is TRBD1 (5 bases). Germline V gene data show CDR1 as SQVTM and CDR2 as ANQGSEA. Trimming took 6 bases from V and 5 from J, leaving 13 bases between them. The CDR3 is 12 amino acids. The CDR3 sequence is CSVTGVGTEAFF. CDR3 DNA sequence: TGCAGCGTGACGGGGGTGGGGACTGAAGCTTTCTTT.

The CDR3, as DNA: TGCGCCAGCAGCTTGGCCGGGGTCATGAACACTGAAGCTTTCTTT. Translation: CASSLAGVMNTEAFF. The V call is TRBV5-1, the J call TRBJ1-1; no clear D gene. Trimming took off 0 bases at V and 0 bases at J, with 9 bases between the two ends. There are 15 residues in the CDR3. The germline gives CDR1 SGHRS, CDR2 YFSETQ.

CDR3 sequence: CATSGRGPGEQYF. CDR3 nucleotide sequence: TGTGCCACCAGCGGCAGGGGGCCAGGGGAGCAGTACTTC. This sequence joins TRBV15 and TRBJ2-7; 8 nucleotides agree with TRBD1. The ends lost 5 bases at V and 7 bases at J; junction bases unmatched: 7. The CDR3 covers 13 residues. CDR1 and CDR2 (germline): LNHNV, YYDKDF (reference sequence).

The chain has TRBV7-3 and TRBJ2-1; no firm D call. Per germline, CDR1 SGHTA and CDR2 FQGTGA. The CDR3 length is 15 residues. V dropped 0 bases and J dropped 2 bases, with 8 bases sitting between them. The CDR3 DNA sequence: TGTGCCAGCAGCTTAACGGCGGCTACCTACAATGAGCAGTTCTTC. Its translation is CASSLTAATYNEQFF.

V is TRBV19 and J is TRBJ1-1; a possible D gene is TRBD1 (6 bases). V gave up 5 bases and J gave up 4 bases, with 20 bases separating them. Germline values: CDR1 LNHDA, CDR2 SQIVND (reference sequence). The CDR3 sequence is 16 residues long. CDR3 residues: CASSLSGAQMGTEAFF. The DNA for the CDR3 is TGTGCCAGTAGTCTTTCAGGGGCCCAAATGGGCACTGAAGCTTTCTTT. Together with reference TRBV19 and TRBJ1-1, the CDR3 gives the full variable domain: DGGITQSPKYLFRKEGQNVTLSCEQNLNHDAMYWYRQDPGQGLRLIYYSQIVNDFQKGDIAEGYSVSREKKESFPLTVTSAQKNPTAFYLCASSLSGAQMGTEAFFGQGTRLTVV.

The rearrangement uses TRBV5-8 and TRBJ1-1; 8 bases match TRBD1. The CDR3 spans 14 residues. Germline lookup yields CDR1 SGHTS and CDR2 YDEGEE. V shed 4 bases, J shed 5 bases, and the junction held 7 bases outside the gene matches. CDR3 sequence reads: CASSVQGAGTEAFF. The CDR3, as DNA: TGTGCCAGCAGCGTGCAGGGGGCGGGTACTGAAGCTTTCTTT.

The chain links TRBV2 to TRBJ1-5; the D gene is possibly TRBD1 (5 bases). The germline V gene encodes CDR1 SNHLY and CDR2 FYNNEI. V was shortened by 3 bases and J by 4 bases, with 10 bases between the two germline ends. The CDR3 extends over 14 amino acids. CDR3 amino acids: CASSEGPLNQPQHF. The CDR3 DNA sequence: TGTGCCAGCAGTGAGGGGCCCTTAAATCAGCCCCAGCATTTT.

The CDR3 DNA is TGTGCCAGCAGTCAGCCGGGACAGGTTTCCTACAATGAGCAGTTCTTC. Translating gives CASSQPGQVSYNEQFF. The chain combines TRBV13 with TRBJ2-1; TRBD1 matches 8 bases. The CDR3 length is 16 residues. The V and J ends lost 6 bases and 1 base, in that order; junction bases with no gene match: 8. Germline lookup yields CDR1 PRHDT and CDR2 FYEKMQ (reference sequence).

The chain employs TRBV9 and TRBJ2-7; 10 positions match TRBD2. CDR1 SGDLS and CDR2 YYNGEE come from the germline V gene. With V trimmed by 3 bases and J by 3 bases, 6 bases remained unmatched. The CDR3 contains 15 residues. The CDR3 sequence is CASSAGPSGGYEQYF. The DNA of the CDR3 is TGTGCCAGCAGCGCAGGGCCTAGCGGGGGCTACGAGCAGTACTTC.

CDR3 in DNA: TGCGCCAGCAGTGAGGTACTCGGGGTACCCTACGAGCAGTACTTC. Its translation: CASSEVLGVPYEQYF. This chain connects TRBV10-2 to TRBJ2-7; weak D call: TRBD2 (5 bases). Germline CDR1 and CDR2: WSHSY and SAAADI. V was clipped by 2 bases and J by 2 bases, with 13 bases between them. The CDR3 runs 15 residues.

Concerning this clone itself: The junction differs from germline at one of its ends, possibly a read error. The gene calls are TRBV19 and TRBJ1-1; D perhaps matches TRBD1 (6 bases). Germline assignment: CDR1 LNHDA and CDR2 SQIVND (reference sequence). This CDR3 is 14 amino acids long. The CDR3 DNA is TGTGCCAGTAGTATTGAGACAGGACGTACTGGAGCTTTCTTT. Translation gives CASSIETGRTGAFF.